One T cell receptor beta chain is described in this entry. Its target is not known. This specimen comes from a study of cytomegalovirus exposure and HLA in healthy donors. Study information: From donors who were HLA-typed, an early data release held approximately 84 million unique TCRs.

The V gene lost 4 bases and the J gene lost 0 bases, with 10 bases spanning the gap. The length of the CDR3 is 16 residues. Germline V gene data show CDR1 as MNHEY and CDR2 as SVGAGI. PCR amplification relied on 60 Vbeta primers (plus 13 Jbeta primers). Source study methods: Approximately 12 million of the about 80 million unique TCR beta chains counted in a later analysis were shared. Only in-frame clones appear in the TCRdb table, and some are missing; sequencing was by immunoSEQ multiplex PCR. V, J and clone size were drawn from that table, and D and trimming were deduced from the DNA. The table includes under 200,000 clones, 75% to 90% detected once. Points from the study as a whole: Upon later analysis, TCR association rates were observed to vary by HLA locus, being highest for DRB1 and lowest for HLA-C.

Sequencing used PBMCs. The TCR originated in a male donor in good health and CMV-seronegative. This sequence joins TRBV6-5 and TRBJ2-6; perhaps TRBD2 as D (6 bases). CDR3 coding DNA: TGTGCCAGCAGTTCGGACGGGAGCTCTGGGGCCAACGTCCTGACTTTC. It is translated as CASSSDGSSGANVLTF.